The clone carrying this T cell receptor (beta chain) was counted only a few times. This sample is part of a study of T-cell memory formation after mild COVID-19. Via MiXCR, TCRdb re-called the 5' RACE reads, giving one row per CDR3 protein. Of around 300,000 distinct CDR3 sequences in the sample, roughly an eighth were seen once. The clonotype originates from a young man who had mild COVID-19 (a few samples of this study predate the infection). Cell type and time point are not known. The sequenced sample was PBMCs or a T cell subset sorted from them (not recorded which).

DNA of the CDR3: TGCGCCAGCAGCCAAGATGAGCAGGGGCGGGGAAAACTGTTTTTT. Amino acids: CASSQDEQGRGKLFF. The V gene is TRBV4-1, the J gene TRBJ1-4; the D gene is possibly TRBD1 (6 bases). This CDR3 contains 15 residues. Germline CDR1 MGHRA, CDR2 YSYEKL. Deletions cut 0 bases from V and 10 bases from J, with 15 bases between.